A selection of T cell receptor beta chains follows, all from one sample in a study of blood T cell repertoires in COVID-19. The data were produced by immunoSEQ multiplex PCR, yet TCRdb's version contains in-frame clones alone and is incomplete. The data hold approximately 170,000 clones, with roughly 86% observed a single time. The sequenced sample was peripheral blood. All receptors come from a woman of 80 years or more with COVID-19, enrolled during active disease. The CDR3 runs from the conserved cysteine through the conserved F or W. The D gene is left open where the match is weak. The listing skips clone size in some rows; elsewhere it reads once, few, many or a size class.

D,V,size,J,DNA,CDR3
.,TRBV3-1/TRBV3-2,.,TRBJ2-1,TGTGCCGCGGGACCCGAGCAGTTCTTC,CAAGPEQFF
TRBD2,TRBV18,.,TRBJ2-2,TGTGCCAGCTCACCACCCAGGCTAGCGGGAGCCCCGGACACCGGGGAGCTGTTTTTT,CASSPPRLAGAPDTGELFF
TRBD2,TRBV7-3,.,TRBJ2-2,TGTGCCAGCAGTGTCGCGGGAGTGGGCACCGGGGAGCTGTTTTTT,CASSVAGVGTGELFF
TRBD1,TRBV19,.,TRBJ1-1,TGTGCCAGTAGTATTGAATCAGTGGGGGACAGGAACACTGAAGCTTTCTTT,CASSIESVGDRNTEAFF
TRBD2,TRBV6-4,.,TRBJ2-3,TGTGCCAGCAGTGTCACCGGGACTAGCGGGGAAGATACGCAGTATTTT,CASSVTGTSGEDTQYF
.,TRBV12-3/TRBV12-4,.,TRBJ2-2,TGTGCCAGCACCAGGGGCACCGGGGAGCTGTTTTTT,CASTRGTGELFF
.,TRBV5-4,.,TRBJ2-1,TGTGCCAGCAGCTTGGATCCCAGCTCCTACAATGAGCAGTTCTTC,CASSLDPSSYNEQFF
TRBD2,TRBV5-1,.,TRBJ2-7,TGCGCCAGCAGCTTGGACCCACCCGGCGGGAGTGCTGGCGAGCAGTACTTC,CASSLDPPGGSAGEQYF
.,TRBV28,.,TRBJ1-2,TGTGCCAGCAGCACCGCGGGGGGCGCGGGCTACACCTTC,CASSTAGGAGYTF
.,TRBV6-5,.,TRBJ2-7,TGTGCCAGTTTACAGGAGACTCCCTACGAGCAGTACTTC,CASLQETPYEQYF
TRBD1,TRBV4-1,many,TRBJ1-3,TGCGCCAGCAGCCTGGACAGGAACTCTGGAAACACCATATATTTT,CASSLDRNSGNTIYF
TRBD2,TRBV2,.,TRBJ2-2,TGTGCCAGCAGGAGAGAAGCGGGGATCGGGGAGCTGTTTTTT,CASRREAGIGELFF
TRBD1,TRBV7-2,.,TRBJ2-7,TGTGCCAGTCGTAGGGACAGGTCCTCCTACGAGCAGTACTTC,CASRRDRSSYEQYF
TRBD1,TRBV28,.,TRBJ2-6,TGTGCCAGCAGTTTAGCAGGGGGCCTGAGCTCTGGGGCCAACGTCCTGACTTTC,CASSLAGGLSSGANVLTF
.,TRBV3-1/TRBV3-2,.,TRBJ1-2,TGTGCCAGCAGCCCAGGGACTGGTAGCTATGGCTACACCTTC,CASSPGTGSYGYTF
.,TRBV7-2,few,TRBJ1-3,TGTGCCAGCAGCCTCGGGAACTCTGGAAACACCATATATTTT,CASSLGNSGNTIYF
TRBD2,TRBV15,.,TRBJ2-3,TGTGCCACCAGCAGAGATGCGGGGACTAGCGGGACAGATACGCAGTATTTT,CATSRDAGTSGTDTQYF
.,TRBV29-1,.,TRBJ2-3,TGCAGCGTTGATAGGCAGGGAGATACGCAGTATTTT,CSVDRQGDTQYF
.,TRBV24-1,.,TRBJ1-5,TGTGCCACCAGTGATGTCGGAGGGAATCAGCCCCAGCATTTT,CATSDVGGNQPQHF
TRBD2,TRBV28,.,TRBJ2-7,TGTGCCAGCAGTTTAAATAGCGGGAGGTCCTACGAGCAGTACTTC,CASSLNSGRSYEQYF
.,TRBV9,.,TRBJ1-5,TGTGCCAGCAGCGTAGATGTGGGGTCCAGCGGCCAGCCCCAGCATTTT,CASSVDVGSSGQPQHF